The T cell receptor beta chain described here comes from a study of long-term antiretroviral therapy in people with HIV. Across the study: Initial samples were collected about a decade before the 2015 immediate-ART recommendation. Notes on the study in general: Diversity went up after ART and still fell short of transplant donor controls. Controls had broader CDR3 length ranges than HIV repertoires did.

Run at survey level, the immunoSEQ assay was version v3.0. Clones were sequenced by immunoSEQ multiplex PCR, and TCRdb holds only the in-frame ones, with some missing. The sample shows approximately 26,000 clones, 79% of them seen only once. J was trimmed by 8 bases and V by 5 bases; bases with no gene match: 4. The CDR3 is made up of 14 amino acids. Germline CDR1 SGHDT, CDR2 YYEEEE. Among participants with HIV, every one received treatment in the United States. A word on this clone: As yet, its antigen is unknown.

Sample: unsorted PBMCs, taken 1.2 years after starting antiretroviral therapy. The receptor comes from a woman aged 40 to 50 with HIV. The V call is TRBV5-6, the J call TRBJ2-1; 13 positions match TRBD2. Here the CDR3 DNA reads TGTGCCAGCAGTGGACTAGCGGGGGTTGATGAGCAGTTCTTC. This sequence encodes CASSGLAGVDEQFF.